This record looks at one TCR beta chain sequence and its context. This sample was taken from a study of blood T cell repertoires in COVID-19. Overall study context: Acute and convalescent COVID-19 samples came from the United States, Italy and Spain. Sources were T cells, B-cell-depleted T cells, or PBMCs; the material itself was cDNA or gDNA.

The germline CDR1 and CDR2 sequences are KGHSH and LQKENI. The CDR3 has 15 amino acids. V lost 0 bases to trimming and J lost 3 bases, with 11 bases between them. Source study methods: Amplifying reference gene primers gave estimates of nucleated cell counts. Profiled with immunoSEQ multiplex PCR; TCRdb holds only in-frame clones, not every one. The DNA was the basis for D and trimming; V, J and clone size are from that table. The repertoire holds tens of thousands of clones, with around 86% as singletons. V usage is TRBV18 and J usage is TRBJ1-1; D perhaps matches TRBD1 (6 bases). The sequence was obtained from a woman older than 75 with acute or convalescent COVID-19. The sequenced sample was peripheral blood. In nucleotides, the CDR3 is TGTGCCAGCTCACCACCGGGAGGGGGGTACACTGAAGCTTTCTTT. Encoded protein: CASSPPGGGYTEAFF. The whole variable domain, remainder taken from reference TRBV18 and TRBJ1-1, is NAGVMQNPRHLVRRRGQEARLRCSPMKGHSHVYWYRQLPEEGLKFMVYLQKENIIDESGMPKERFSAEFPKEGPSILRIQQVVRGDSAAYFCASSPPGGGYTEAFFGQGTRLTVV.